The 27 T cell receptor beta chains below all came from one sample that was sequenced in a study of CD4 T cells in relation to SARS-CoV-2 and coronaviruses (dated by TCRdb to the early 2020s). The library was prepared using the immunoSEQ multiplex PCR assay. Imported from immuneACCESS, the table was reduced by TCRdb to in-frame sequences with V and J called. These copies leave out some clones; in studies compared against another copy, an unresolved V gene accounts for under half, and the cause of the remainder is not known. The sample contains tens of thousands of clones, around nine tenths of them found a single time. More than 7% of the sample is taken by the ten largest. Sequenced sample: memory CD4+ T cells from PBMCs. Read against the paper, the sample's cell subset or site label means: memory (non-naive) CD4+ T cells. These receptors were taken from an adult with COVID-19.

In its sample, this clone was seen a few times. V usage is TRBV11-2 and J usage is TRBJ1-1, with D possibly being TRBD1 (5 bases). V was pared by 0 bases and J by 7 bases, with 9 bases between. Germline values: CDR1 SGHAT, CDR2 FQNNGV. The CDR3 has 13 amino acids. CDR3 nucleotides: TGTGCCAGCAGCTTAGAAAGACAGAGTGAAGCTTTCTTT. This gives the protein CASSLERQSEAFF.

The chain is built from TRBV6-6 and TRBJ2-7; TRBD2 is a possible D gene (6 bases). Trimming cost V 7 bases and J 3 bases, with 16 bases left between them. The CDR3 extends over 14 amino acids. Per germline, CDR1 MNHNY and CDR2 SVGAGI (reference sequence). CDR3 loop: CASNRGNRFYEQYF. In DNA form, the CDR3 reads TGTGCCAGCAACCGGGGGAACAGGTTCTACGAGCAGTACTTC.

The V call is TRBV18, the J call TRBJ2-2, with 10 bases matching TRBD2. Germline V gene lookup returns CDR1 KGHSH and CDR2 LQKENI. V gave up 0 bases and J gave up 1 base; unmatched junction bases: 5. This CDR3 spans 18 amino acids. As DNA, the CDR3 is TGTGCCAGCTCACCACCGAAGCTAGCGGGGGAGAACACCGGGGAGCTGTTTTTT. Residues: CASSPPKLAGENTGELFF.

This chain connects TRBV5-1 to TRBJ2-3; 9 bases agree with TRBD2. Germline-derived CDR1 and CDR2 are SGHRS and YFSETQ. After removal of 0 bases from V and 3 bases from J, the junction contained 2 bases not matched to a gene. This CDR3 region has 15 residues. The CDR3: CASSLGLAGTDTQYF. The CDR3, as DNA: TGCGCCAGCAGCTTGGGGCTAGCGGGGACAGATACGCAGTATTTT.

The chain carries TRBV6-5 and TRBJ2-5; maybe TRBD2 (5 bases). Germline CDR1 and CDR2: MNHEY and SVGAGI. The CDR3 has 13 residues. V was shortened by 6 bases and J by 4 bases, with 12 bases between the two germline ends. CDR3 DNA sequence: TGTGCCAGCAGATTAGCGCTTCCAGAGACCCAGTACTTC. Amino acid sequence: CASRLALPETQYF.

This clone was counted a single time. The V call is TRBV19, the J call TRBJ1-5, with D possibly being TRBD1 (5 bases). The CDR3 is 16 amino acids. In germline, CDR1 is LNHDA, CDR2 SQIVND (reference sequence). The V end was cut by 4 bases, the J end by 4 bases, with 17 bases between. The CDR3 loop reads CASSRGSAGRNQPQHF. The CDR3 DNA sequence: TGTGCCAGTAGTAGGGGGTCTGCAGGGCGGAATCAGCCCCAGCATTTT.

CDR3 sequence: CATSDPTRNNEQFF. The CDR3 bases are TGTGCCACCAGTGACCCGACAAGGAACAATGAGCAGTTCTTC. J is TRBJ2-1 and V is TRBV24-1; no reliable D call. The CDR3 loop spans 14 amino acids. Per the germline V gene, CDR1 is KGHDR and CDR2 is SFDVKD. Deletions cut 4 bases from V and 5 bases from J, with 11 bases between.

This chain connects TRBV18 to TRBJ1-1, with D unresolved. The CDR3 has 14 amino acids. With 0 bases removed from V and 2 bases from J, the gap between germline ends came to 7 bases. Per germline, CDR1 KGHSH and CDR2 LQKENI. CDR3 sequence: CASSPPTVNTEAFF. The CDR3 DNA is TGTGCCAGCTCACCACCAACGGTTAACACTGAAGCTTTCTTT. Looking up the rest from reference TRBV18 and TRBJ1-1 gives the full variable domain: NAGVMQNPRHLVRRRGQEARLRCSPMKGHSHVYWYRQLPEEGLKFMVYLQKENIIDESGMPKERFSAEFPKEGPSILRIQQVVRGDSAAYFCASSPPTVNTEAFFGQGTRLTVV.

The rearrangement uses TRBV5-1 and TRBJ2-5; D may correspond to TRBD1 or TRBD2 (5 bases each). The CDR3 is 13 residues long. Trimming left V 2 bases short and J 5 bases short, with 10 bases between. Germline lookup yields CDR1 SGHRS and CDR2 YFSETQ. For the CDR3, the DNA is TGCGCCAGCAGCTTCGGGGCGGAGGAGACCCAGTACTTC. Translation gives CASSFGAEETQYF.

This rearrangement joins TRBV6-5 to TRBJ1-2, with D tentatively TRBD1 (6 bases). CDR3 length: 15 amino acids. Trimming cost V 3 bases and J 8 bases, with 19 bases left between them. Germline V gene data show CDR1 as MNHEY and CDR2 as SVGAGI. The CDR3 DNA sequence: TGTGCCAGCAGTTATGGGGAAGGGGGTAAGGGAGGCTACACCTTC. Residues: CASSYGEGGKGGYTF.

The J gene is TRBJ1-6, the V gene TRBV6-5, with D hard to call. Trimming stripped 7 bases from V and 7 bases from J, with 17 bases between. Germline CDR1 and CDR2: MNHEY and SVGAGI. The CDR3 covers 15 residues. CDR3 sequence: CASTLTDPGNSPLHF. CDR3 in DNA: TGTGCCAGCACTCTGACGGACCCAGGAAATTCACCCCTCCACTTT.

This clone was counted only a few times. The chain carries TRBV2 and TRBJ2-7; TRBD2 might be the D (6 bases). Deletions cut 8 bases from V and 4 bases from J, with 15 bases between. CDR1 is SNHLY and CDR2 is FYNNEI in the germline V gene. The CDR3 has 13 residues. The CDR3 coding sequence is TGTGCCAGCGGCGGGGTGTTTGAATACGAGCAGTACTTC. This gives the protein CASGGVFEYEQYF.

The V and J genes are TRBV9 and TRBJ2-6; D could derive from TRBD1 or TRBD2 (6 bases each). Germline lookup yields CDR1 SGDLS and CDR2 YYNGEE. The CDR3 spans 16 residues. Trimming removed 0 bases at V and 4 bases at J, with 11 bases between. CDR3 coding DNA: TGTGCCAGCAGCGTAGTAGGAGGGACAGGGGCCAACGTCCTGACTTTC. It encodes CASSVVGGTGANVLTF.

The rearrangement uses TRBV29-1 and TRBJ2-7, with TRBD1 as a possible D gene (6 bases). Germline values: CDR1 SQVTM, CDR2 ANQGSEA. CDR3 length: 13 amino acids. Trimming pared 2 bases from V and 4 bases from J, leaving 12 bases between. The CDR3 region has the DNA TGCAGCGTTGAATGGCAGGGGAGTTACGAGCAGTACTTC. Translating gives CSVEWQGSYEQYF.

This chain connects TRBV7-3 to TRBJ1-6, with 7 bases that match TRBD1. CDR3 length: 14 residues. V lost 5 bases to trimming and J lost 9 bases; unmatched junction nucleotides: 7. CDR1 is SGHTA, CDR2 FQGTGA, per germline. The CDR3 nucleotides are TGTGCCAGCAGCCTCGGGACAGTGGCTTCACCCCTCCACTTT. Protein product: CASSLGTVASPLHF.

The chain uses TRBV6-5 and TRBJ1-2; a possible D gene is TRBD1 (5 bases). The germline gives CDR1 MNHEY, CDR2 SVGAGI. The germline V and J ends were trimmed by 5 bases and 4 bases, with 11 bases remaining between them. The CDR3 has 13 residues. As DNA, the CDR3 is TGTGCCAGCAGTCGTGACAGACTCTATGGCTACACCTTC. Translation gives CASSRDRLYGYTF.

The table lists this clone with a count of one. V gene TRBV5-1 combines with J gene TRBJ1-2; D uncertain. The CDR3 has 13 amino acids. CDR1 is SGHRS, CDR2 YFSETQ, per germline. Trimming cost V 0 bases and J 6 bases, with 9 bases left between them. The CDR3 loop is CASSLVGVDGYTF. As DNA, the CDR3 is TGCGCCAGCAGCTTGGTGGGAGTCGATGGCTACACCTTC. Drawing the rest from reference TRBV5-1 and TRBJ1-2, the complete variable domain is KAGVTQTPRYLIKTRGQQVTLSCSPISGHRSVSWYQQTPGQGLQFLFEYFSETQRNKGNFPGRFSGRQFSNSRSEMNVSTLELGDSALYLCASSLVGVDGYTFGSGTRLTVV.

V and J are TRBV7-2 and TRBJ2-5; perhaps TRBD2 as D (6 bases). CDR1 SGHTA and CDR2 FQGNSA come from the germline V gene. Deletions cut 1 base from V and 0 bases from J, with 9 bases between. The CDR3 extends over 15 amino acids. DNA for the CDR3: TGTGCCAGCAGCTTAGTTCTAGCGAACCAAGAGACCCAGTACTTC. Translation: CASSLVLANQETQYF.

The chain recombines TRBV6-1 with TRBJ1-6, with 9 bases that match TRBD1. The length of the CDR3 is 16 residues. With V trimmed by 3 bases and J by 10 bases, 10 bases remained unmatched. Germline V gives CDR1 MNHNS, CDR2 SASEGT. CDR3 bases: TGTGCCAGCAGTGAGCAACCGGGACAGGGAGACTCACCCCTCCACTTT. Residues: CASSEQPGQGDSPLHF.

This clone was counted a single time. The V and J genes are TRBV9 and TRBJ2-1; 10 nucleotides agree with TRBD2. The CDR3 extends over 16 amino acids. Germline V CDR1 and CDR2: SGDLS, YYNGEE. With 3 bases clipped from V and 4 bases from J, the junction kept 7 bases outside the gene matches. The CDR3 sequence: CASSGERGGSYNEQFF. CDR3 sequence (DNA): TGTGCCAGCAGCGGGGAGCGGGGGGGCTCATACAATGAGCAGTTCTTC.

A single count supports this clone. This chain uses TRBV11-1 with TRBJ1-1, with D unclear. Trimming removed 5 bases at V and 4 bases at J, with 14 bases between. Per the germline V gene, CDR1 is SGHAT and CDR2 is FQDESV (reference sequence). CDR3 length: 14 residues. The CDR3 sequence is CASSGEGGSTEAFF. The CDR3 nucleotides are TGTGCCAGCAGCGGAGAGGGAGGGAGCACTGAAGCTTTCTTT.

This chain links TRBV19 with TRBJ1-2; D is unresolved. Germline V gene sequence: CDR1 LNHDA, CDR2 SQIVND (reference sequence). V shed 3 bases and J shed 0 bases, with 8 bases lying between them. The CDR3 is 14 residues long. CDR3 sequence reads: CASSMVRANYGYTF. The CDR3 region has the DNA TGTGCCAGTAGTATGGTGAGGGCTAACTATGGCTACACCTTC.

A few counts support this clone. This sample includes further DNA sequences coding for the same CDR3. J is TRBJ1-1 and V is TRBV29-1; no reliable D call. The CDR3 runs to 11 residues. V lost 7 bases, J lost 1 base, and 7 bases lay in between. Germline loops: CDR1 SQVTM, CDR2 ANQGSEA. CDR3 coding DNA: TGCAGCGGCACAGAGAACACTGAAGCTTTCTTT. This encodes CSGTENTEAFF. The whole variable domain, remainder taken from reference TRBV29-1 and TRBJ1-1, is SAVISQKPSRDICQRGTSLTIQCQVDSQVTMMFWYRQQPGQSLTLIATANQGSEATYESGFVIDKFPISRPNLTFSTLTVSNMSPEDSSIYLCSGTENTEAFFGQGTRLTVV.

The J gene is TRBJ2-3, the V gene TRBV19; 13 positions agree with TRBD2. This CDR3 is built from 18 residues. Per germline, CDR1 LNHDA and CDR2 SQIVND (reference sequence). J lost 1 base, V lost 4 bases, and 8 bases had no gene match. The CDR3 loop reads CASSKTSGGPLGTDTQYF. The CDR3 DNA reads as TGTGCCAGTAGTAAGACTAGCGGGGGGCCCCTCGGCACAGATACGCAGTATTTT.

The chain has TRBV18 and TRBJ1-4; D not certain. Germline V gives CDR1 KGHSH, CDR2 LQKENI. V lost 3 bases to trimming and J lost 7 bases, with 15 bases between them. The CDR3 spans 15 residues. The CDR3 nucleotides are TGTGCCAGCTCACCGAGGGAACCTCGGAGTGAAAAACTGTTTTTT. Translating gives CASSPREPRSEKLFF. The full variable domain, with the rest looked up from reference TRBV18 and TRBJ1-4, is NAGVMQNPRHLVRRRGQEARLRCSPMKGHSHVYWYRQLPEEGLKFMVYLQKENIIDESGMPKERFSAEFPKEGPSILRIQQVVRGDSAAYFCASSPREPRSEKLFFGSGTQLSVL.

This chain uses TRBV27 with TRBJ1-2, with 8 bases identical to TRBD1. CDR3 size: 14 residues. V lost 6 bases to trimming and J lost 2 bases; unmatched junction nucleotides: 5. Germline V CDR1 and CDR2: MNHEY, SMNVEV (reference sequence). The CDR3 DNA reads TGTGCCAGCAGAAGAACAGGGGGAAACTATGGCTACACCTTC. Translated: CASRRTGGNYGYTF.

The rearrangement links TRBV4-3 to TRBJ1-4; no firm D call. CDR1 is LGHNA and CDR2 is YSLEER in the germline V gene. This CDR3 spans 17 amino acids. V dropped 0 bases and J dropped 2 bases, with 13 bases sitting between them. The CDR3 nucleotides read TGCGCCAGCAGCCAAGATGATGGCGGCTCGACTAATGAAAAACTGTTTTTT. Protein sequence: CASSQDDGGSTNEKLFF.